This T cell receptor beta chain comes out of a study of blood T cells in healthy people across ages. This clonotype was recorded a few times. As yet, its antigen is unknown. Whole-study results and caveats: Unsorted PBMC material precluded a definitive naive versus antigen-experienced comparison.

Alongside a J-beta primer mix, a sample-barcoded 5' primer served in a second PCR lasting about 7 to 12 cycles. TCRdb ran MiXCR on the 5' RACE reads and lists one entry per CDR3 protein. The sample gives 1.8 million or so distinct CDR3 sequences, about two fifths of which show up once; 23% is in the top ten. Per the germline V gene, CDR1 is SGDLS and CDR2 is YYNGEE. The CDR3 has 15 amino acids. V trimming: 3 bases; J trimming: 4 bases; junction bases outside the gene matches: 8. This sequence was found in a human donor in good health. This chain connects TRBV9 to TRBJ1-2; TRBD1 matches 8 bases. The sequencing sample was made of blood. CDR3 protein: CASSAHWTGSYGYTF. CDR3 in DNA: TGTGCCAGCAGCGCCCACTGGACAGGGTCCTATGGCTACACCTTC.